Shown below are 6 T cell receptor beta chains from a single sample sequenced in a study of T cell repertoires in cytomegalovirus infection (dated by TCRdb to the late 2010s). Sequencing used an Illumina HiSeq 1500. Clones were called with MiXCR by TCRdb after fastp trimmed the public reads at Q25, and only in-frame beta chains were retained. Under each unique CDR3 protein, matching rows form one entry showing the most common genes and DNA. Recorded for this sample are fewer than 200,000 distinct CDR3 sequences; roughly a fifth of them occurred a single time. The top ten hold approximately 2.9% of the sample. Material: PBMCs. These receptors were taken from a human donor in good health (CMV status not recorded). Some clones in this sample may be carry-over from other donors' samples.

In this sample, this clonotype turned up many times. The chain combines TRBV7-3 with TRBJ2-3; 8 nucleotides line up with TRBD2. The CDR3 has 15 residues. Germline V lookup: CDR1 SGHTA, CDR2 FQGTGA. V was clipped by 2 bases and J by 3 bases; unmatched bases: 4. The CDR3 sequence is CASSLFSGTTDTQYF. CDR3 bases: TGTGCCAGCAGCTTATTTAGCGGGACAACAGATACGCAGTATTTT.

This clonotype was picked up a small number of times. The chain recombines TRBV7-7 with TRBJ1-4; 9 bases align to TRBD1. With V trimmed by 0 bases and J by 0 bases, 2 bases remained unmatched. Germline V gene data show CDR1 as SSHAT and CDR2 as FNYEAQ (reference sequence). The CDR3 loop spans 17 amino acids. CDR3 DNA sequence: TGTGCCAGCAGCTTAGCGGGACAGGGTTCAACTAATGAAAAACTGTTTTTT. Its translation: CASSLAGQGSTNEKLFF.

This clonotype was counted at least ten times. This sequence joins TRBV29-1 and TRBJ2-3, with D perhaps matching TRBD2 (6 bases). V was cut by 7 bases and J by 3 bases, with 11 bases left in between. The CDR3 is made up of 12 amino acids. The germline gives CDR1 SQVTM, CDR2 ANQGSEA. The CDR3 nucleotides are TGCAGCGGAAGAGCGGGTACAGATACGCAGTATTTT. Translation: CSGRAGTDTQYF.

This clonotype was counted at least ten times. The chain has TRBV7-6 and TRBJ2-7; 7 bases align to TRBD2. The CDR3 consists of 13 residues. The ends lost 6 bases at V and 3 bases at J; junction bases unmatched: 5. CDR1 is SGHVS, CDR2 FNYEAQ, per germline. For the CDR3, the DNA is TGTGCCAGCAGACCTCGGGGGGTCTACGAGCAGTACTTC. Its translation: CASRPRGVYEQYF.

The chain couples TRBV11-2 to TRBJ2-1; tentatively, D is TRBD2 (5 bases). The CDR3 spans 16 residues. V dropped 5 bases and J dropped 0 bases, with 14 bases sitting between them. Germline loops: CDR1 SGHAT, CDR2 FQNNGV. The CDR3 DNA sequence: TGTGCCAGCAGCACTTACAGAGGGAGCTCCTACAATGAGCAGTTCTTC. Translated: CASSTYRGSSYNEQFF.

This clonotype was recorded a few times. J is TRBJ2-1 and V is TRBV4-2; 9 bases are a match to TRBD2. J gave up 10 bases and V 3 bases, and 13 bases lay outside the gene matches. CDR3 size: 16 residues. Looked up from germline, CDR1 is LGHNA and CDR2 is YNFKEQ. CDR3: CASSQATSGGSLEQFF. CDR3 coding DNA: TGTGCCAGCAGCCAGGCGACTAGCGGAGGGAGTCTAGAGCAGTTCTTC.